Described below is a single T cell receptor beta chain sequence and its context. This sample was taken from a study of blood T cell repertoires in COVID-19. Study-wide context: Spain, Italy and the United States supplied samples that represented acute and convalescent COVID-19. Sample material is recorded as cDNA or gDNA derived from T cells, B-cell-depleted T cells, or PBMCs.

Per the authors' pipeline: Counts of nucleated cells, estimated from reference gene primer amplification, were obtained. This table comes from immunoSEQ multiplex PCR, and its TCRdb copy is limited to in-frame clones, with some not included. D and trimming were read from the DNA, whereas the V and J calls and clone size are those reported in that table. The sample carries more than 120,000 clones, approximately 84% recorded once. The sequenced sample consisted of peripheral blood. This TCR derives from a human donor in a cohort sampled during active COVID-19.

The CDR3 protein is CASSVATSGSRETQYF. The CDR3 bases are TGTGCCAGCAGCGTAGCGACTAGCGGGAGTCGGGAGACCCAGTACTTC. This chain links TRBV9 with TRBJ2-5; 12 bases are a match to TRBD2. The CDR3 has 16 amino acids. V gave up 0 bases and J gave up 5 bases; unmatched junction bases: 5. Germline assignment: CDR1 SGDLS and CDR2 YYNGEE.